This T cell receptor (delta chain) was captured by sequencing in a study of γδ T cells in repeated Plasmodium falciparum infection. This clone occurred many times. The antigen is not known. Given a far larger clone just one base away, this is likely a sequencing read error. In the same sample, other DNA sequences code for this CDR3. Findings and limits, study-wide: Malian children's Vdelta2-negative repertoires appeared more expanded and less diverse than Australians'.

CDR1 GEAIGNYY and CDR2 EKD come from the germline V gene. V lost 2 bases and J lost 0; bases outside the gene matches: 19. CDR3 length: 20 residues. TCRdb reprocessed the multiplex PCR reads through CATT. The sample consists of roughly 93,000 delta-chain clones, over 1.1% of them appearing once. Bulk repertoires came from Vgamma9/Vdelta2+ or Vdelta2-negative gammadelta T cells flow-sorted from PBMC. The source of this sequence is a pool of human donors (malaria-infected and uninfected, not separated). The chain uses TRDV2 and TRDJ1; 8 bases fit TRDD3. TCRdb offers no J gene call, so here the DNA was matched to germline to obtain one. The sample consisted of gamma-delta T cells from blood. The CDR3 spells CACDRLLGDSLDRHTDKLIF. The DNA for the CDR3 is TGTGCCTGTGACAGACTGTTGGGGGATTCGCTAGACCGACACACCGATAAACTCATCTTT.